This T cell receptor beta chain came from a study of cytomegalovirus exposure and HLA in healthy donors. PCR primers comprised 60 Vbeta and 13 Jbeta primers. The assay was immunoSEQ multiplex PCR, and TCRdb's table has in-frame clones only and misses some. The sample data list 150,000 to 200,000 clones. There are 13 residues in the CDR3. Germline assignment: CDR1 LGHNA and CDR2 YSLEER. Trimming took 5 bases from V and 10 from J; bases not matched to a gene: 6. The TCR was taken from a young woman in good health and CMV-seropositive. This rearrangement joins TRBV4-3 to TRBJ1-4, with 8 bases lining up with TRBD1. Sequenced: PBMCs. The CDR3 protein is CASSSRTGRKLFF. Here the CDR3 DNA reads TGCGCCAGCAGCTCGAGGACAGGGAGAAAACTGTTTTTT.